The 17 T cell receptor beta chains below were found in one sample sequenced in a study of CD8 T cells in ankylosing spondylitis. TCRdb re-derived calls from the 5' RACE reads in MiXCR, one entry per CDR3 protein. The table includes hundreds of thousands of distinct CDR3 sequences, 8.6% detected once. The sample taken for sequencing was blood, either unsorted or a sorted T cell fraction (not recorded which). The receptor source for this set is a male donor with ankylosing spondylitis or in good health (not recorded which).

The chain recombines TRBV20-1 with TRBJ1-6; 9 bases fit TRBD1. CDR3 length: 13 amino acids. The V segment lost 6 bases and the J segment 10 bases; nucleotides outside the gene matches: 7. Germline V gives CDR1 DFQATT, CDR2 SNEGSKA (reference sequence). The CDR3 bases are TGCAGTGCCCTGGGACAGGGAGGCTCACCCCTCCACTTT. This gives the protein CSALGQGGSPLHF.

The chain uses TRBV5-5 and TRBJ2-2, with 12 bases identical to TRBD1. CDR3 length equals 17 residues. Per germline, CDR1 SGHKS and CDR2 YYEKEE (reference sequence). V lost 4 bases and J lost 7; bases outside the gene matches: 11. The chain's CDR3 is CASSMLLGQGAIGELFF. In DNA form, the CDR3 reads TGTGCCAGCAGCATGCTATTGGGACAGGGGGCTATCGGGGAGCTGTTTTTT.

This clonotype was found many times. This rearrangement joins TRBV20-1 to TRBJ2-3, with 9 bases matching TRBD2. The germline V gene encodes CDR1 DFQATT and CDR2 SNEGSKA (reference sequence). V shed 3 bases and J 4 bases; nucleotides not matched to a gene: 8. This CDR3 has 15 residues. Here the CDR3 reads CSASGAGGPSDTQYF. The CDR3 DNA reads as TGCAGTGCTAGTGGTGCGGGAGGGCCCTCAGATACGCAGTATTTT.

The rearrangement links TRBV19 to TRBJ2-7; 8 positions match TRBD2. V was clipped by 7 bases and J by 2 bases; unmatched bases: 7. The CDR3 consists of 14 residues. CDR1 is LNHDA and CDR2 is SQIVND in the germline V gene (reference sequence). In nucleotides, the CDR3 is TGTGCCAGTAAACCTGTACTAGCGGCCTACGAGCAGTACTTC. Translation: CASKPVLAAYEQYF. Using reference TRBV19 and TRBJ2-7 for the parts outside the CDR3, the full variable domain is DGGITQSPKYLFRKEGQNVTLSCEQNLNHDAMYWYRQDPGQGLRLIYYSQIVNDFQKGDIAEGYSVSREKKESFPLTVTSAQKNPTAFYLCASKPVLAAYEQYFGPGTRLTVT.

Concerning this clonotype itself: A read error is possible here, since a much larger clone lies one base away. The DNA for the CDR3 is TGCAGTGCTAGAGTGGGGACAGAGGTTCAAGAGACCCGGTACTTC. Protein product: CSARVGTEVQETRYF. The chain links TRBV20-1 to TRBJ2-5; 7 positions agree with TRBD1. The germline CDR1 and CDR2 sequences are DFQATT and SNEGSKA (reference sequence). The CDR3 is made up of 15 amino acids.

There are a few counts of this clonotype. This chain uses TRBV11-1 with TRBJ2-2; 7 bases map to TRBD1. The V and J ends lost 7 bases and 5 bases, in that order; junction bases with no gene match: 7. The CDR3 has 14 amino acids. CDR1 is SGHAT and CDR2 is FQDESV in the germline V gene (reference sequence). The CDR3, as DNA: TGTGCCAGCACGACAGGGTTCCCTACCGGGGAGCTGTTTTTT. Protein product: CASTTGFPTGELFF.

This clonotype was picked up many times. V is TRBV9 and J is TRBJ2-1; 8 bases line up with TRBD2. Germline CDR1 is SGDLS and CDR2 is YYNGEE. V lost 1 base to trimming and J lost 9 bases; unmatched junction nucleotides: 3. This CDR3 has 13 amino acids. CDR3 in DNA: TGTGCCAGCAGCGTATGGGCGGGGGGTGAGCAGTTCTTC. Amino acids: CASSVWAGGEQFF.

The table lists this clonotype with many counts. The CDR3 DNA is TGCGCCAGCAGCGTTAACAGGGGGCCGGTAGGGGCAGATACGCAGTATTTT. It encodes CASSVNRGPVGADTQYF. The V call is TRBV4-3, the J call TRBJ2-3, with TRBD1 matching 9 bases. With 5 bases clipped from V and 4 bases from J, the junction kept 13 bases outside the gene matches. Germline CDR1 reads LGHNA; CDR2 reads YSLEER. The CDR3 has 17 amino acids.

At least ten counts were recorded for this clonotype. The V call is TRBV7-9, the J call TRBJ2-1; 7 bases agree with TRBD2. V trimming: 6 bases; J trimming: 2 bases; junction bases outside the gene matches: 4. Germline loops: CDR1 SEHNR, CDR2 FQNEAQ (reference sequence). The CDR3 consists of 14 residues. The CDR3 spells CASRLAEAYNEQFF. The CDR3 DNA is TGTGCCAGCAGGCTAGCGGAGGCCTACAATGAGCAGTTCTTC.

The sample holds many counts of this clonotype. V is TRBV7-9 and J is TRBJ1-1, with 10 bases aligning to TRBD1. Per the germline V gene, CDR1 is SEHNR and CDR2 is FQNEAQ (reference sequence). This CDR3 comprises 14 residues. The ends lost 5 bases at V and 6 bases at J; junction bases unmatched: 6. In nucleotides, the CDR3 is TGTGCCAGCAGCGTGACAGGGGGCTACGCTGAAGCTTTCTTT. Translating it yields CASSVTGGYAEAFF. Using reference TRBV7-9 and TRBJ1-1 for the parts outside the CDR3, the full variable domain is DTGVSQNPRHKITKRGQNVTFRCDPISEHNRLYWYRQTLGQGPEFLTYFQNEAQLEKSRLLSDRFSAERPKGSFSTLEIQRTEQGDSAMYLCASSVTGGYAEAFFGQGTRLTVV.

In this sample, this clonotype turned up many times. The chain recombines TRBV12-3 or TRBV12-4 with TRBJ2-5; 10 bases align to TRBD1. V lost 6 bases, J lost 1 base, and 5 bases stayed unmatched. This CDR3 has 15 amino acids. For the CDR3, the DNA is TGTGCCAGCAGCCGCGGACAGGGGGGCCAAGAGACCCAGTACTTC. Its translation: CASSRGQGGQETQYF.

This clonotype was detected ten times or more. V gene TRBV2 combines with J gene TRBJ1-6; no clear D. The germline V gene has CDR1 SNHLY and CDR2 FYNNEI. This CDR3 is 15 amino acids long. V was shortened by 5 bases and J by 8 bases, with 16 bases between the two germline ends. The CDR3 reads CASSSGHISDSPLHF. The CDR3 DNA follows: TGTGCCAGCAGTTCCGGCCACATCTCAGATTCACCCCTCCACTTT.

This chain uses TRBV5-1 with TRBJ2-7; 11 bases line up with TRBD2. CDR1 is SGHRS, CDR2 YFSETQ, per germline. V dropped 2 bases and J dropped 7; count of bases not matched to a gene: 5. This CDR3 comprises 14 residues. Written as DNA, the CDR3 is TGCGCCAGCAGCTTCTTAGCGGGGGGGCAGGAGCAGTACTTC. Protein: CASSFLAGGQEQYF.

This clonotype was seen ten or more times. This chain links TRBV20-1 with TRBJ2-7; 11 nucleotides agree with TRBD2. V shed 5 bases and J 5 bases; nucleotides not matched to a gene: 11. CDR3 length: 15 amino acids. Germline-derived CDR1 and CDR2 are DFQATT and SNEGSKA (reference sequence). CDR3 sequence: CSALTLAGGRHEQYF. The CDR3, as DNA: TGCAGTGCTCTGACATTAGCGGGAGGGCGCCACGAGCAGTACTTC.

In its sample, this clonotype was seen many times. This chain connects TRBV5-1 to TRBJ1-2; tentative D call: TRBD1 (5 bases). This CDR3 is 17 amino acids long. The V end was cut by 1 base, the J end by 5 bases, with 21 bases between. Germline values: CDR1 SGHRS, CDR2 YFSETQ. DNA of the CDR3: TGCGCCAGCAGCTTGTCGCCGAACGACAGAGGACTGTATGGCTACACCTTC. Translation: CASSLSPNDRGLYGYTF.

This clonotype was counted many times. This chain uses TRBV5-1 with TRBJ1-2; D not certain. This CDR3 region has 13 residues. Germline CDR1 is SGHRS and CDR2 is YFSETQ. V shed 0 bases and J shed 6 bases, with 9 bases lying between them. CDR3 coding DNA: TGCGCCAGCAGCTTGGAGAAAGTTGATGGCTACACCTTC. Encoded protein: CASSLEKVDGYTF.

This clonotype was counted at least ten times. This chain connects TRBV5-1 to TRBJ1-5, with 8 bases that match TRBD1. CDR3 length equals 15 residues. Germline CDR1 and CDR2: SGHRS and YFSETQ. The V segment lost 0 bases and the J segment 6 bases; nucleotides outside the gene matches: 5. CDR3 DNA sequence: TGCGCCAGCAGCTTGGAGCCAGGGGGCGGTCAGCCCCAGCATTTT. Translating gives CASSLEPGGGQPQHF. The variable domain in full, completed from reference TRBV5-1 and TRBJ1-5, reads KAGVTQTPRYLIKTRGQQVTLSCSPISGHRSVSWYQQTPGQGLQFLFEYFSETQRNKGNFPGRFSGRQFSNSRSEMNVSTLELGDSALYLCASSLEPGGGQPQHFGDGTRLSIL.